The 17 T cell receptor beta chains presented below share a single source sample, sequenced in a study of neurological immune-mediated disorders. TCRdb used MiXCR to reprocess the 5' RACE reads, holding one entry per CDR3 protein. The sample has about 55,000 distinct CDR3 sequences; over 3.5% are singletons. Material for sequencing was CD4+ T cells from blood. These TCRs come from a woman between 40 and 50 years old with multiple sclerosis.

This clonotype was detected many times. The chain couples TRBV5-1 to TRBJ1-6; no reliable D call. This CDR3 comprises 14 residues. CDR1 is SGHRS, CDR2 YFSETQ, per germline. V lost 0 bases and J lost 7, with 8 bases in between. The CDR3 DNA follows: TGCGCCAGCAGCTTGGTGTCAGAGAATTCACCCCTCCACTTT. Protein product: CASSLVSENSPLHF. Full variable domain (outside the CDR3, taken from reference TRBV5-1 and TRBJ1-6): KAGVTQTPRYLIKTRGQQVTLSCSPISGHRSVSWYQQTPGQGLQFLFEYFSETQRNKGNFPGRFSGRQFSNSRSEMNVSTLELGDSALYLCASSLVSENSPLHFGNGTRLTVT.

This clonotype was detected many times. The chain couples TRBV28 to TRBJ2-7; D not certain. Germline V gene data show CDR1 as MDHEN and CDR2 as SYDVKM. The CDR3 is 13 residues long. The V end lost 3 bases, the J end lost 6 bases, and 12 bases lay between the germline ends. The CDR3 loop is CASSLWSFGEQYF. The CDR3 DNA follows: TGTGCCAGCAGTTTGTGGAGCTTCGGCGAGCAGTACTTC.

At least ten counts were recorded for this clonotype. This chain joins TRBV5-1 and TRBJ1-5; the D gene is possibly TRBD1 (5 bases). The V gene's germline CDR1 is SGHRS and CDR2 YFSETQ. The V end lost 4 bases, the J end lost 7 bases, and 15 bases lay between the germline ends. CDR3 size: 14 residues. CDR3 sequence: CASSPTGDIQPQHF. CDR3 coding DNA: TGCGCCAGCAGCCCTACAGGTGACATCCAGCCCCAGCATTTT.

This clonotype was recorded many times. The chain links TRBV3-1 to TRBJ1-2, with no clear D. The CDR3 spans 12 residues. Germline CDR1 and CDR2: LGHDT and YNNKEL (reference sequence). Trimming took off 2 bases at V and 8 bases at J, with 9 bases between the two ends. The CDR3 region has the DNA TGTGCCAGCAGCCAATCGACCTTCGGCTACACCTTC. Translation gives CASSQSTFGYTF.

This clonotype was observed many times. The chain recombines TRBV5-1 with TRBJ1-2; 8 bases are shared with TRBD1. The V gene end was trimmed by 0 bases and the J gene end by 4 bases; junction bases not matched to a gene: 5. The CDR3 spans 15 residues. Germline V gene lookup returns CDR1 SGHRS and CDR2 YFSETQ. The CDR3 nucleotides are TGCGCCAGCAGCTTGGACAGGGGGTACCCCTATGGCTACACCTTC. This translates into CASSLDRGYPYGYTF.

This clonotype was found many times. The genes are TRBV25-1 and TRBJ1-2; possible D gene TRBD1, 5 bases. With 3 bases removed from V and 2 bases from J, the gap between germline ends came to 7 bases. Per germline, CDR1 MGHDK and CDR2 SYGVNS. The CDR3 spans 13 residues. The CDR3 DNA reads as TGTGCCAGCAGTGAGACAGACAACTATGGCTACACCTTC. Amino acid sequence: CASSETDNYGYTF.

This clonotype was counted at least ten times. V is TRBV12-3 or TRBV12-4 and J is TRBJ1-2, with D possibly matching TRBD1 (6 bases). The CDR3 loop spans 13 amino acids. Trimming left V 5 bases short and J 7 bases short, with 14 bases between. CDR3 in amino acids: CASSPQGIGGYTF. The CDR3 nucleotides read TGTGCCAGCAGTCCACAGGGAATCGGTGGCTACACCTTC.

This clonotype was detected many times. The J gene is TRBJ2-2, the V gene TRBV5-1, with 10 bases matching TRBD2. The germline CDR1 and CDR2 sequences are SGHRS and YFSETQ. This CDR3 has 17 residues. V was pared by 3 bases and J by 0 bases, with 5 bases of the junction left unmatched. The chain's CDR3 is CASSSLSGGSNTGELFF. The CDR3 bases are TGCGCCAGCAGCTCTCTTAGCGGGGGGTCGAACACCGGGGAGCTGTTTTTT.

There are a few counts of this clonotype. The gene calls are TRBV3-1 and TRBJ1-2; possible D gene TRBD1, 6 bases. Trimming cost V 0 bases and J 14 bases, with 19 bases left between them. Looked up from germline, CDR1 is LGHDT and CDR2 is YNNKEL (reference sequence). The CDR3 has 14 amino acids. CDR3 sequence reads: CASSQDSQSGAGTF. CDR3 nucleotide sequence: TGTGCCAGCAGCCAAGATAGCCAGTCGGGGGCAGGTACCTTC. The whole variable domain, remainder taken from reference TRBV3-1 and TRBJ1-2, is DTAVSQTPKYLVTQMGNDKSIKCEQNLGHDTMYWYKQDSKKFLKIMFSYNNKELIINETVPNRFSPKSPDKAHLNLHINSLELGDSAVYFCASSQDSQSGAGTFGSGTRLTVV.

This clonotype was observed many times. The chain carries TRBV2 and TRBJ2-5, with D maybe TRBD1 (5 bases). Germline assignment: CDR1 SNHLY and CDR2 FYNNEI. There are 14 residues in the CDR3. V was shortened by 3 bases and J by 4 bases, with 12 bases between the two germline ends. Here the CDR3 reads CASSEAGNRETQYF. CDR3 sequence (DNA): TGTGCCAGCAGTGAGGCAGGGAACCGAGAGACCCAGTACTTC.

This clonotype was observed at least ten times. The junction differs from germline at one of its ends, possibly a read error. The rearrangement uses TRBV28 and TRBJ2-1, with D unresolved. The CDR3 totals 13 residues. Germline CDR1 reads MDHEN; CDR2 reads SYDVKM. CDR3 amino acids: CASSPNAAAHATF. For the CDR3, the DNA is TGTGCCAGCAGTCCTAATGCCGCGGCCCACGCAACCTTC. The entire variable domain, with the rest obtained from reference TRBV28 and TRBJ2-1, is as follows: DVKVTQSSRYLVKRTGEKVFLECVQDMDHENMFWYRQDPGLGLRLIYFSYDVKMKEKGDIPEGYSVSREKKERFSLILESASTNQTSMYLCASSPNAAAHATFGPGTRLTVL.

At least ten counts were recorded for this clonotype. The chain recombines TRBV4-1 with TRBJ1-2, with D possibly matching TRBD1 (5 bases). Germline CDR1 is MGHRA and CDR2 is YSYEKL. This CDR3 is 15 amino acids long. V was pared by 6 bases and J by 3 bases, with 17 bases between. CDR3 nucleotides: TGCGCCAGCAGGTCCGGGACCCTGGGGGACTATGGCTACACCTTC. Translating gives CASRSGTLGDYGYTF.

In the case of this clonotype: The junction departs from germline at one end; a sequencing error may be responsible. V and J are TRBV7-9 and TRBJ1-2; D not certain. The CDR3 loop spans 12 amino acids. The V gene's germline CDR1 is SEHNR and CDR2 FQNEAQ (reference sequence). The DNA for the CDR3 is TGTGTCAGCAGCTTAGATGTCTATGACTACACCTTC. It translates to CVSSLDVYDYTF.

This clonotype was observed many times. This chain uses TRBV5-1 with TRBJ1-2; no clear D gene. Per the germline V gene, CDR1 is SGHRS and CDR2 is YFSETQ. The V gene lost 4 bases and the J gene lost 5 bases, with 18 bases spanning the gap. There are 15 residues in the CDR3. The CDR3 sequence: CASSPAWTSGYGYTF. The CDR3 nucleotides read TGCGCCAGCAGCCCCGCTTGGACGTCAGGTTATGGCTACACCTTC.

In its sample, this clonotype was seen many times. The rearrangement joins TRBV18 to TRBJ1-1; perhaps TRBD1 as D (5 bases). Trimming shortened V by 4 bases and J by 0 bases, and 12 bases separated the two germline ends. CDR3 length equals 15 residues. Germline assignment: CDR1 KGHSH and CDR2 LQKENI. The CDR3 protein is CASSLQASMNTEAFF. In DNA, the CDR3 is TGTGCCAGCTCACTACAGGCGTCCATGAACACTGAAGCTTTCTTT.

This clonotype was observed at least ten times. The V call is TRBV2, the J call TRBJ2-3; no clear D gene. The CDR3 runs to 14 residues. The ends were cut back, 2 bases at V and 3 bases at J, with 9 bases in the middle. The germline CDR1 and CDR2 sequences are SNHLY and FYNNEI. The CDR3 bases are TGTGCCAGCAGTGAAACTTGGCTGACAGATACGCAGTATTTT. Encoded protein: CASSETWLTDTQYF.

CDR3 bases: TGTGCCAGCAGTTCCCCACGCCGGGACAGTAATCAGCCCCAGCATTTT. Residues: CASSSPRRDSNQPQHF. The V and J genes are TRBV6-9 and TRBJ1-5; 7 nucleotides align to TRBD1. Unmatched junction bases numbered 10, after V lost 4 bases and J lost 4 bases. The V gene's germline CDR1 is MNHGY and CDR2 SVAAGI. The CDR3 has 16 residues.